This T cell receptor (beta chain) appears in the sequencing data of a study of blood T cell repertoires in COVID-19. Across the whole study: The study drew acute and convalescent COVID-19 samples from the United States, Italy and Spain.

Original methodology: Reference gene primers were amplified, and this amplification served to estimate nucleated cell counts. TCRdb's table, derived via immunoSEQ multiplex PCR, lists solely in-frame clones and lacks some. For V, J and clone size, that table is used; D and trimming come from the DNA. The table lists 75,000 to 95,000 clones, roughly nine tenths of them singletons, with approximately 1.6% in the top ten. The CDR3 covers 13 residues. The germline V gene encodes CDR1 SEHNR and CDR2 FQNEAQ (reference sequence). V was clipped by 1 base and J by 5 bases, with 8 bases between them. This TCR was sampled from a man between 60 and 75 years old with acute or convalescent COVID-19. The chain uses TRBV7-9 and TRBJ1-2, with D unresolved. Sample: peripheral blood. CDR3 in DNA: TGTGCCAGCAGCTTAGGAACATTATATGGCTACACCTTC. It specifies CASSLGTLYGYTF.